Each of the 17 T cell receptor beta chains below was sequenced from the same sample in a study of response to subunit inactivated influenza vaccine. TCRdb re-called the RT-PCR reads with MiXCR, one entry per CDR3 protein. This table holds 400,000 to 650,000 distinct CDR3 sequences, approximately 7.7% found once. The material was PBMCs from blood, obtained less than 30 months after vaccination. These receptors all come from a man aged 45 to 75 who received an inactivated influenza vaccine.

This clonotype was counted a few times. The chain employs TRBV5-1 and TRBJ2-1; D perhaps matches TRBD2 (5 bases). CDR3 size: 14 residues. The germline gives CDR1 SGHRS, CDR2 YFSETQ. Deletions cut 0 bases from V and 5 bases from J, with 9 bases between. The CDR3 bases are TGCGCCAGCAGCTTGGATAGCGCAGACAATGAGCAGTTCTTC. As protein: CASSLDSADNEQFF.

The chain combines TRBV4-3 with TRBJ2-2, with 10 bases lining up with TRBD2. The CDR3 length is 16 residues. Looked up from germline, CDR1 is LGHNA and CDR2 is YSLEER. V lost 3 bases to trimming and J lost 5 bases; unmatched junction nucleotides: 6. This chain's CDR3 is CASSQVGLALTGELFF. Written as DNA, the CDR3 is TGCGCCAGCAGCCAGGTGGGACTAGCGCTGACCGGGGAGCTGTTTTTT.

The chain carries TRBV5-1 and TRBJ2-3; D is tentatively TRBD1 or TRBD2 (5 bases each). V was trimmed by 0 bases and J by 6 bases, leaving 11 bases between them. CDR1 is SGHRS, CDR2 YFSETQ, per germline. CDR3 length equals 14 residues. CDR3 loop: CASSLERGADTQYF. The DNA of the CDR3 is TGCGCCAGCAGCTTGGAAAGAGGGGCCGATACGCAGTATTTT. The whole variable domain, filled in from reference TRBV5-1 and TRBJ2-3, reads KAGVTQTPRYLIKTRGQQVTLSCSPISGHRSVSWYQQTPGQGLQFLFEYFSETQRNKGNFPGRFSGRQFSNSRSEMNVSTLELGDSALYLCASSLERGADTQYFGPGTRLTVL.

The table lists this clonotype with a few counts. The chain combines TRBV7-9 with TRBJ2-1, with a tentative D call TRBD2 (5 bases). Trimming shortened V by 2 bases and J by 0 bases, and 8 bases separated the two germline ends. CDR1 and CDR2 (germline): SEHNR, FQNEAQ (reference sequence). This CDR3 region has 15 residues. The DNA of the CDR3 is TGTGCCAGCAGCTTACGGAGGCTCTCCTACAATGAGCAGTTCTTC. It translates to CASSLRRLSYNEQFF.

J is TRBJ2-1 and V is TRBV20-1; 8 positions match TRBD2. Losses at the gene ends were 2 bases for V and 1 base for J; bases not matched to a gene: 10. The CDR3 spans 17 residues. From germline, CDR1 is DFQATT and CDR2 SNEGSKA (reference sequence). CDR3 coding DNA: TGCAGTGCTAGAAGATTAGGTCGCGGGAGGTCCTACAATGAGCAGTTCTTC. Protein: CSARRLGRGRSYNEQFF.

Ten or more counts support this clonotype. This chain uses TRBV14 with TRBJ1-2; D gene ambiguous. The CDR3 sequence is 12 residues long. Germline values: CDR1 SGHDN, CDR2 FVKESK. Trimming removed 0 bases from V and 6 bases from J, with 5 bases in between. CDR3 coding DNA: TGTGCCAGCAGCCAAGATCTTGATGGCTACACCTTC. It yields the protein CASSQDLDGYTF.

The chain employs TRBV5-4 and TRBJ2-1; TRBD1 matches at 9 bases. The germline V gene encodes CDR1 SGHNT and CDR2 YYREEE (reference sequence). This CDR3 is 15 amino acids long. Losses at the gene ends were 3 bases for V and 6 bases for J; bases not matched to a gene: 7. CDR3 loop: CASSSDRGRGNEQFF. The CDR3, as DNA: TGTGCCAGCAGCTCGGACAGGGGTCGGGGCAATGAGCAGTTCTTC.

This sequence joins TRBV5-6 and TRBJ2-1; TRBD2 agrees at 11 bases. V lost 2 bases, J lost 13 bases, and 5 bases stayed unmatched. The CDR3 is 13 residues long. The germline gives CDR1 SGHDT, CDR2 YYEEEE. CDR3 DNA: TGTGCCAGCAGCTTTACTAGCGGGAGAGGTCAGTTCTTC. It is translated as CASSFTSGRGQFF.

Ten or more counts support this clonotype. The rearrangement joins TRBV4-2 to TRBJ2-5, with 13 bases aligning to TRBD2. The CDR3 sequence is 19 residues long. V was clipped by 2 bases and J by 5 bases; unmatched bases: 14. CDR1 LGHNA and CDR2 YNFKEQ come from the germline V gene. CDR3 in amino acids: CASSQRLAGGFGVVETQYF. The CDR3 bases are TGTGCCAGCAGCCAAAGACTAGCGGGAGGTTTCGGAGTCGTGGAGACCCAGTACTTC.

This clonotype was observed many times. The rearrangement uses TRBV13 and TRBJ1-5, with D possibly TRBD1 on 6 matching bases. Trimming removed 5 bases at V and 7 bases at J, with 9 bases between. Germline CDR1 PRHDT, CDR2 FYEKMQ (reference sequence). The CDR3 runs to 12 residues. The CDR3 DNA reads as TGTGCCAGCAGCGCCACAGGGCAGCCCCAGCATTTT. It specifies CASSATGQPQHF. The full variable domain, completed using reference TRBV13 and TRBJ1-5, is AAGVIQSPRHLIKEKRETATLKCYPIPRHDTVYWYQQGPGQDPQFLISFYEKMQSDKGSIPDRFSAQQFSDYHSELNMSSLELGDSALYFCASSATGQPQHFGDGTRLSIL.

The chain links TRBV7-2 to TRBJ2-7, with 9 bases aligning to TRBD2. Trimming cost V 1 base and J 0 bases; bases outside gene matches: 4. This CDR3 comprises 16 residues. Germline assignment: CDR1 SGHTA and CDR2 FQGNSA. CDR3 nucleotides: TGTGCCAGCAGCTTAGTTAGCGGGGGTTACTCCTACGAGCAGTACTTC. Its protein product is CASSLVSGGYSYEQYF. Using reference TRBV7-2 and TRBJ2-7 for the parts outside the CDR3, the full variable domain is GAGVSQSPSNKVTEKGKDVELRCDPISGHTALYWYRQSLGQGLEFLIYFQGNSAPDKSGLPSDRFSAERTGGSVSTLTIQRTQQEDSAVYLCASSLVSGGYSYEQYFGPGTRLTVT.

This clonotype was counted ten times or more. The V gene is TRBV28, the J gene TRBJ1-5, with TRBD1 matching over 7 bases. The germline gives CDR1 MDHEN, CDR2 SYDVKM. The CDR3 consists of 17 residues. V was clipped by 6 bases and J by 5 bases; unmatched bases: 16. The CDR3: CASRVNRGSISHQPQHF. CDR3 in DNA: TGTGCCAGCAGGGTTAACAGGGGTAGTATAAGTCATCAGCCCCAGCATTTT.

The chain carries TRBV5-1 and TRBJ2-7, with D possibly matching TRBD2 (6 bases). The germline V and J ends were trimmed by 4 bases and 5 bases, with 16 bases remaining between them. Looked up from germline, CDR1 is SGHRS and CDR2 is YFSETQ. The length of the CDR3 is 14 residues. CDR3 in amino acids: CASSPYGSGNEQYF. Here the CDR3 DNA reads TGCGCCAGCAGCCCATACGGGAGCGGCAACGAGCAGTACTTC.

This clonotype occurred many times. The rearrangement links TRBV6-1 to TRBJ2-7; D unresolved. V dropped 1 base and J dropped 2 bases, with 6 bases sitting between them. Germline V gene lookup returns CDR1 MNHNS and CDR2 SASEGT. This CDR3 region has 13 residues. DNA for the CDR3: TGTGCCAGCAGTGAAGGGCCAGCCTACGAGCAGTACTTC. Encoded protein: CASSEGPAYEQYF.

This clonotype came up many times. The chain employs TRBV5-1 and TRBJ2-3; tentative D call: TRBD1 (6 bases). CDR1 is SGHRS and CDR2 is YFSETQ in the germline V gene. Trimming cost V 0 bases and J 2 bases, with 16 bases left between them. CDR3 length: 17 residues. CDR3 sequence (DNA): TGCGCCAGCAGCTTGGCCAGGCAGGGGAGTTACACAGATACGCAGTATTTT. This gives the protein CASSLARQGSYTDTQYF.

This clonotype was detected many times. The V gene is TRBV28, the J gene TRBJ1-6, with D possibly matching TRBD1 (5 bases). The CDR3 extends over 15 amino acids. V was clipped by 6 bases and J by 4 bases, with 13 bases between them. CDR1 and CDR2 (germline): MDHEN, SYDVKM. Here the CDR3 reads CASSDGTRYNSPLHF. The CDR3 bases are TGTGCCAGCAGCGACGGGACGCGTTATAATTCACCCCTCCACTTT.

This chain connects TRBV20-1 to TRBJ2-1; 7 nucleotides agree with TRBD2. The CDR3 sequence is 12 residues long. J was trimmed by 14 bases and V by 3 bases; bases with no gene match: 10. CDR1 and CDR2 from the germline V gene are DFQATT and SNEGSKA (reference sequence). CDR3 bases: TGCAGTGCTAGGGATAGCGGGCGGATGGAGTTCTTC. Amino acid sequence: CSARDSGRMEFF.